This record covers a single TCR beta chain. An end of the junction does not agree with germline; a read error may underlie this. CDR3 length: 16 residues. CDR1 SGHDT and CDR2 YYEEEE come from the germline V gene. How the authors handled the data: Quantification of nucleated cells was approximated via reference gene primer amplification. The method was immunoSEQ multiplex PCR; TCRdb's version includes in-frame clones alone and lacks a portion of them. That table gives V, J and clone size, and the DNA gave D and trimming. The sample lists fewer than 250,000 clones; 70% to 85% were seen once. The sample comes from a study of blood T cell repertoires in COVID-19.

The sequenced sample consisted of PBMCs or T cells enriched from blood (not recorded which). The chain is built from TRBV5-6 and TRBJ1-2, with TRBD1 matching 11 bases. This receptor was taken from a woman between 25 and 40 years old who had recovered from COVID-19. CDR3 bases: TGTGCCAGCAGTTTGGCCGGGACAGGGGGGGCGAATGGCTACACCTTC. It specifies CASSLAGTGGANGYTF.